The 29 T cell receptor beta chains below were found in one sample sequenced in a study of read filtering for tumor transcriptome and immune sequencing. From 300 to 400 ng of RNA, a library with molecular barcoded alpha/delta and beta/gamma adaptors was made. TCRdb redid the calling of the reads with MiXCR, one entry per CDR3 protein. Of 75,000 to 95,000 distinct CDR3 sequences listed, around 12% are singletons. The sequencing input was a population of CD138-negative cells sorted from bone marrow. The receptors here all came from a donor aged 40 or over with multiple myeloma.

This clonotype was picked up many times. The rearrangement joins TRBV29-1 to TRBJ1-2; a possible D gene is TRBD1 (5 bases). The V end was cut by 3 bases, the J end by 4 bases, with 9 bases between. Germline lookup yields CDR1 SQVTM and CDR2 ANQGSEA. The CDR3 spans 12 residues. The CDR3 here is CSVDRASYGYTF. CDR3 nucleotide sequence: TGCAGCGTTGACAGGGCGAGCTATGGCTACACCTTC. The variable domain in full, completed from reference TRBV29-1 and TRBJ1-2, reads SAVISQKPSRDICQRGTSLTIQCQVDSQVTMMFWYRQQPGQSLTLIATANQGSEATYESGFVIDKFPISRPNLTFSTLTVSNMSPEDSSIYLCSVDRASYGYTFGSGTRLTVV.

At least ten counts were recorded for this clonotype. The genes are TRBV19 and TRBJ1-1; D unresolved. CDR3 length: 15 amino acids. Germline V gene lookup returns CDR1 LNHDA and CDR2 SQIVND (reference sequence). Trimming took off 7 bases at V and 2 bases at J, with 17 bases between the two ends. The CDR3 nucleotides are TGTGCCAGTAACCGCGGTTTCCAGCTCAACACTGAAGCTTTCTTT. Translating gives CASNRGFQLNTEAFF.

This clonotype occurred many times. The CDR3 loop is CASSLVTSGTNEQFF. The CDR3 DNA is TGTGCCAGCAGCTTAGTGACTAGCGGGACCAATGAGCAGTTCTTC. The chain employs TRBV7-9 and TRBJ2-1; TRBD2 agrees at 11 bases. The ends lost 1 base at V and 6 bases at J; junction bases unmatched: 2. Germline CDR1 is SEHNR and CDR2 is FQNEAQ (reference sequence). The CDR3 length is 15 residues.

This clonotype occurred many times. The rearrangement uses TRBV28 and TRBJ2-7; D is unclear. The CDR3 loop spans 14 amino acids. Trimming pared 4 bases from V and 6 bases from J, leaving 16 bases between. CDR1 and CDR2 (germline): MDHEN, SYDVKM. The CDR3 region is CASSYPVLPGEQYF. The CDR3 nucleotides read TGTGCCAGCAGTTACCCCGTACTGCCGGGCGAGCAGTACTTC.

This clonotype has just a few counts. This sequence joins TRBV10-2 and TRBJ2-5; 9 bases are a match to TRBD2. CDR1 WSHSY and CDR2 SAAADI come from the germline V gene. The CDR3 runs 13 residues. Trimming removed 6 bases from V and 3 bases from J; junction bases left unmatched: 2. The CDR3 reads CASRRTSEETQYF. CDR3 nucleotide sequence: TGCGCCAGCAGACGGACTAGCGAAGAGACCCAGTACTTC.

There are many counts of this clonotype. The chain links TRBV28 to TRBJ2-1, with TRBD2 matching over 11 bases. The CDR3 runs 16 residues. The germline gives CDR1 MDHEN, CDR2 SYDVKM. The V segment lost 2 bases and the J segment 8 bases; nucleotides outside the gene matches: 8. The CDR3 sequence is CASSLKLAGAPYEQFF. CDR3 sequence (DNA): TGTGCCAGCAGTTTAAAACTAGCGGGGGCCCCATATGAGCAGTTCTTC.

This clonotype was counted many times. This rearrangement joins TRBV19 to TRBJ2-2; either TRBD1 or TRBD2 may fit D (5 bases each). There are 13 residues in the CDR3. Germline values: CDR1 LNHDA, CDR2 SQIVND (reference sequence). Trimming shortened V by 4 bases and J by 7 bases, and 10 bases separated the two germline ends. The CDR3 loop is CASSTQGDGELFF. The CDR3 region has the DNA TGTGCCAGTAGTACTCAGGGAGACGGGGAGCTGTTTTTT.

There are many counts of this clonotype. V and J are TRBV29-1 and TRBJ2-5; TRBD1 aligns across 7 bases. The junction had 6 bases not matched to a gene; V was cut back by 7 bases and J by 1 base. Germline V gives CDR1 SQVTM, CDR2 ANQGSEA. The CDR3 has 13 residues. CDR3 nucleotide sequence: TGCAGCGCTAGGGGACAGACCCAAGAGACCCAGTACTTC. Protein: CSARGQTQETQYF.

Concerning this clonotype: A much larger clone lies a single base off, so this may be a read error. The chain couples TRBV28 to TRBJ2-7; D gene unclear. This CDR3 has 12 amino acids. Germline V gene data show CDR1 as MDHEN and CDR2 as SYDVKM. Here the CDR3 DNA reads TGTGCCAGCAGTTTATGGGGTTACGAGCGGTACTTC. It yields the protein CASSLWGYERYF.

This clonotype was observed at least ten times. CDR3 nucleotides: TGTGCCATCAGGCTAGCGGGAGGGCCGTACAATGAGCAGTTCTTC. The encoded protein is CAIRLAGGPYNEQFF. The V gene is TRBV10-3, the J gene TRBJ2-1; 12 bases are shared with TRBD2. Germline lookup yields CDR1 ENHRY and CDR2 SYGVKD. This CDR3 is 15 amino acids long. Trimming removed 6 bases from V and 4 bases from J; junction bases left unmatched: 4.

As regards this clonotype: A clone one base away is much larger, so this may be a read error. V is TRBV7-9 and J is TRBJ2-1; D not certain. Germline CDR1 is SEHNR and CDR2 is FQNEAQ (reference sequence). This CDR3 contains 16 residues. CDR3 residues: CASSLSEDNLYNELFF. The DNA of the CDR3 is TGTGCCAGCAGCTTATCGGAAGATAACCTCTACAATGAGCTGTTCTTC.

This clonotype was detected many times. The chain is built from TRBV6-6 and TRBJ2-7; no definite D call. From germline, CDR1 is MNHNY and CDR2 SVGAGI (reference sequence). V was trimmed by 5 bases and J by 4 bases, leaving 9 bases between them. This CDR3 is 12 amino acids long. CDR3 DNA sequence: TGTGCCAGCAGTCAGGACCTTTACGAGCAGTACTTC. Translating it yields CASSQDLYEQYF.

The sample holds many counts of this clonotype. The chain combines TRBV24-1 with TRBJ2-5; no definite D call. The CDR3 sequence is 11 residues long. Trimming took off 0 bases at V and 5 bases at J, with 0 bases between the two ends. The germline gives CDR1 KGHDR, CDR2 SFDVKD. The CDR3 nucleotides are TGTGCCACCAGTGATTTGGAGACCCAGTACTTC. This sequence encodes CATSDLETQYF.

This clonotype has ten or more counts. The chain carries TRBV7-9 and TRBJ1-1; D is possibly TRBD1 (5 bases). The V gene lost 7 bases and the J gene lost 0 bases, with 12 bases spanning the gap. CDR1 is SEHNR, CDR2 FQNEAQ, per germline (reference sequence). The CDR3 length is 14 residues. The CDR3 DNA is TGTGCCAGCACCCTACAGGAGGTGAACACTGAAGCTTTCTTT. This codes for CASTLQEVNTEAFF.

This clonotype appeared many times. The DNA of the CDR3 is TGTGCCAGCATACCCTTAGCCTACAATGAGCAGTTCTTC. Translation: CASIPLAYNEQFF. V gene TRBV21-1 combines with J gene TRBJ2-1. TRBV21-1 is marked as a pseudogene. The CDR3 runs 13 residues.

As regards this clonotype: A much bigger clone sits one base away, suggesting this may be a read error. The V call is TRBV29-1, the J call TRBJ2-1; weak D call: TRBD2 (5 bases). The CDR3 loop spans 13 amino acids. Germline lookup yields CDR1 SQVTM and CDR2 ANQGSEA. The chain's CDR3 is CGGVPSSYNGQFF. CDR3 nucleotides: TGCGGAGGAGTACCTAGCTCCTACAATGGGCAGTTCTTC.

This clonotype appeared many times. The CDR3 spells CASSLRAGGGTDTQYF. CDR3 bases: TGTGCCAGCAGCCTCCGAGCGGGAGGGGGCACAGATACGCAGTATTTT. This chain uses TRBV5-4 with TRBJ2-3; TRBD2 aligns across 10 bases. The CDR3 covers 16 residues. Trimming at V came to 4 bases and at J to 1 base, leaving 6 bases not matched to a gene. The germline V gene encodes CDR1 SGHNT and CDR2 YYREEE (reference sequence).

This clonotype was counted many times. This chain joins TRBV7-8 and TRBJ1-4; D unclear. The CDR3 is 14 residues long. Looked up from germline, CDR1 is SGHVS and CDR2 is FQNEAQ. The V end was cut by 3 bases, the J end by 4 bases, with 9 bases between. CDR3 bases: TGTGCCAGCAGCTTCGGTCGGCGTAATGAAAAACTGTTTTTT. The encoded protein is CASSFGRRNEKLFF.

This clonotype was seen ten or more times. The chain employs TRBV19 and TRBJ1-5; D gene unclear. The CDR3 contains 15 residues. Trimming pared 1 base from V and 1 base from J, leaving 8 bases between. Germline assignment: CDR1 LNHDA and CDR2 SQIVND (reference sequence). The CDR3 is CASSIGERSNQPQHF. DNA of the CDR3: TGTGCCAGTAGTATAGGGGAGAGGAGCAATCAGCCCCAGCATTTT.

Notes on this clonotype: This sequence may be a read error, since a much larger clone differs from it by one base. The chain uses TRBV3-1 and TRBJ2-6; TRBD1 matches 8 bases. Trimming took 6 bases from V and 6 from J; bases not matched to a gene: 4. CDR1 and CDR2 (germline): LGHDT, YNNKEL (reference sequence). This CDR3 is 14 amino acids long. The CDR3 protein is CASRDRAEANVLTF. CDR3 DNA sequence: TGTGCCAGCAGGGACAGGGCTGAGGCCAACGTCCTGACTTTC.

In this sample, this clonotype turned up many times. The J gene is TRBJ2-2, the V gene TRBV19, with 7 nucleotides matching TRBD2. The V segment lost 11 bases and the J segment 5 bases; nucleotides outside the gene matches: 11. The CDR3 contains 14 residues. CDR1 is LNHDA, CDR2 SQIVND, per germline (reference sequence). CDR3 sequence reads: CASRGGSGTGELFF. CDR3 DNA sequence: TGTGCCTCTAGGGGCGGGAGTGGGACCGGGGAGCTGTTTTTT.

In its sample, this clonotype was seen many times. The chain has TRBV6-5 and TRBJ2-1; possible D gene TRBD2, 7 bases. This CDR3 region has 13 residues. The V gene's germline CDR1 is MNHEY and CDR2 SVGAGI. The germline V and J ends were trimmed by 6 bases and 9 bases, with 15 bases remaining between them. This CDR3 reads CASSFQGRGEQFF. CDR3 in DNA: TGTGCCAGCAGCTTCCAGGGGAGGGGTGAGCAGTTCTTC.

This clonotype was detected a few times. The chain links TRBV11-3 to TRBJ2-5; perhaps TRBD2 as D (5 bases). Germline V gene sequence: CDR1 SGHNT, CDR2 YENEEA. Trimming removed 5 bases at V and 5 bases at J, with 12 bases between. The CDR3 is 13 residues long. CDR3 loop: CASSIRTGETQYF. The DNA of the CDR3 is TGTGCCAGCAGCATTAGGACGGGGGAGACCCAGTACTTC. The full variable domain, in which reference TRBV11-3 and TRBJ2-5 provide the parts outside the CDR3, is EAGVVQSPRYKIIEKKQPVAFWCNPISGHNTLYWYLQNLGQGPELLIRYENEEAVDDSQLPKDRFSAERLKGVDSTLKIQPAELGDSAVYLCASSIRTGETQYFGPGTRLLVL.

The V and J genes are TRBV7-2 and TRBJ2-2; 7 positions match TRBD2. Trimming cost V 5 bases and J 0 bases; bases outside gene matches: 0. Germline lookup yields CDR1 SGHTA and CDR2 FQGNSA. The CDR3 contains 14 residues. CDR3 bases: TGTGCCAGCAGCGCGGGAGCGAACACCGGGGAGCTGTTTTTT. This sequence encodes CASSAGANTGELFF.

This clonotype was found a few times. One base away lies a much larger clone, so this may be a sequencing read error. The CDR3 DNA reads TGTGCCAGCAGTTCGGGCCACGGGGATGGCTACACCTTC. Amino acids: CASSSGHGDGYTF. The J gene is TRBJ1-2, the V gene TRBV28, with D hard to call. V was clipped by 4 bases and J by 6 bases, with 12 bases between them. Germline values: CDR1 MDHEN, CDR2 SYDVKM. This CDR3 comprises 13 residues.

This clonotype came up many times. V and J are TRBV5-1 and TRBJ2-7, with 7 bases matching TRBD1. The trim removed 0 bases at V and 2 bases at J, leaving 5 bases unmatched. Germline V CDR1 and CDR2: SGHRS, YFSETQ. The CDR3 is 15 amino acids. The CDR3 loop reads CASSLVGQDAYEQYF. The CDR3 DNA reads TGCGCCAGCAGCTTGGTAGGACAGGACGCCTACGAGCAGTACTTC.

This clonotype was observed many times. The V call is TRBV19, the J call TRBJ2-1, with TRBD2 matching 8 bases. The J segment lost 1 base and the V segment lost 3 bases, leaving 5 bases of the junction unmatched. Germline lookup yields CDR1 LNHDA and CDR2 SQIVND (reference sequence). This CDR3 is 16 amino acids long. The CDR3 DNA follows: TGTGCCAGTAGTATGCGTAGCGGGATGTCCTACAATGAGCAGTTCTTC. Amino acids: CASSMRSGMSYNEQFF.

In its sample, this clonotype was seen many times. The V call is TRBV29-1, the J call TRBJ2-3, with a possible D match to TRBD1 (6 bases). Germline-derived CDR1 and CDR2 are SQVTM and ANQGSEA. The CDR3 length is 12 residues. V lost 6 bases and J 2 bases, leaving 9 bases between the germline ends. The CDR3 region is CSVGQNTDTQYF. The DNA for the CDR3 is TGCAGCGTAGGACAGAACACAGATACGCAGTATTTT.

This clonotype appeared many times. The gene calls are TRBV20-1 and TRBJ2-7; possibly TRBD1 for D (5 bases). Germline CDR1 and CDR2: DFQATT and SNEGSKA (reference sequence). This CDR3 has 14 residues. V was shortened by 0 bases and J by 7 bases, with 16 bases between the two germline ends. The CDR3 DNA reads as TGCAGTGCTAGAGATGGGCTAGGGGTAGGGGAGCAGTACTTC. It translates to CSARDGLGVGEQYF.